The 28 T cell receptor beta chains in this list originate from one sample, sequenced in a study of T cell changes during pregnancy in multiple sclerosis. Method: immunoSEQ multiplex PCR; TCRdb's copy keeps in-frame clones and lacks some. The data contain almost 35,000 clones, approximately 90% of them seen just once; the ten biggest clones take up less than 4.5%. This specimen consisted of peripheral blood, obtained in the second trimester of pregnancy. The receptors stem from a female donor in good health, enrolled as a control in a pregnancy study.

This clone was seen more than once but under ten times. The rearrangement uses TRBV10-3 and TRBJ2-6; 8 nucleotides align to TRBD1. This CDR3 spans 19 amino acids. V was clipped by 2 bases and J by 1 base; unmatched bases: 10. Germline V gene data show CDR1 as ENHRY and CDR2 as SYGVKD. CDR3 sequence: CAISERETGAGSGANVLTF. The DNA for the CDR3 is TGTGCCATCAGTGAGAGAGAGACAGGGGCTGGGTCTGGGGCCAACGTCCTGACTTTC.

The V call is TRBV6-1, the J call TRBJ1-5; D is ambiguous. CDR1 and CDR2 (germline): MNHNS, SASEGT. This CDR3 has 16 amino acids. The ends were cut back, 4 bases at V and 3 bases at J, with 16 bases in the middle. The CDR3 protein is CASSASQASLNQPQHF. CDR3 in DNA: TGTGCCAGCAGTGCCTCTCAGGCGAGCCTCAATCAGCCCCAGCATTTT.

The chain employs TRBV4-1 and TRBJ2-7; TRBD2 agrees at 12 bases. The CDR3 runs to 17 residues. Germline CDR1 reads MGHRA; CDR2 reads YSYEKL. V shed 0 bases, J shed 0 bases, and the junction held 3 bases outside the gene matches. The CDR3 reads CASSQERLAGVSYEQYF. CDR3 coding DNA: TGCGCCAGCAGCCAAGAACGACTAGCGGGAGTCTCCTACGAGCAGTACTTC.

V and J are TRBV7-9 and TRBJ2-7, with TRBD1 as a possible D gene (7 bases). Looked up from germline, CDR1 is SEHNR and CDR2 is FQNEAQ (reference sequence). V lost 0 bases, J lost 4 bases, and 13 bases lay in between. The CDR3 sequence is 15 residues long. The CDR3 DNA sequence: TGTGCCAGCAGCTTAGCCGGGGGACAGCTGTACGAGCAGTACTTC. Translating gives CASSLAGGQLYEQYF.

The rearrangement links TRBV6-5 to TRBJ1-1; possible D gene TRBD1, 5 bases. The CDR3 loop spans 13 amino acids. Germline CDR1 reads MNHEY; CDR2 reads SVGAGI. V was trimmed by 7 bases and J by 0 bases, leaving 9 bases between them. The CDR3 DNA follows: TGTGCCAGCAAGCTACAGGTGAACACTGAAGCTTTCTTT. Translation gives CASKLQVNTEAFF.

V is TRBV5-1 and J is TRBJ2-2, with D hard to call. V lost 1 base and J lost 0, with 7 bases in between. The CDR3 is made up of 15 amino acids. The germline gives CDR1 SGHRS, CDR2 YFSETQ. CDR3 nucleotide sequence: TGCGCCAGCAGCTTGAAGCTCCCGAACACCGGGGAGCTGTTTTTT. Its protein product is CASSLKLPNTGELFF.

J is TRBJ2-3 and V is TRBV2; D remains ambiguous. The CDR3 sequence is 15 residues long. Germline CDR1 is SNHLY and CDR2 is FYNNEI. The germline V and J ends were trimmed by 6 bases and 7 bases, with 20 bases remaining between them. CDR3 sequence reads: CASSRRLVESNTQYF. CDR3 bases: TGTGCCAGCAGCCGAAGGCTAGTCGAATCGAATACGCAGTATTTT.

V gene TRBV4-1 combines with J gene TRBJ2-3; unclear D gene. Germline-derived CDR1 and CDR2 are MGHRA and YSYEKL. CDR3 length equals 13 residues. Trimming took off 4 bases at V and 4 bases at J, with 9 bases between the two ends. The CDR3 loop reads CASSLIGSDTQYF. CDR3 DNA sequence: TGCGCCAGCAGCCTCATCGGTTCAGATACGCAGTATTTT.

The V and J genes are TRBV19 and TRBJ2-3; 8 bases are shared with TRBD1. The CDR3 has 16 amino acids. The germline V gene encodes CDR1 LNHDA and CDR2 SQIVND (reference sequence). Trimming at V came to 5 bases and at J to 1 base, leaving 8 bases not matched to a gene. The CDR3 region has the DNA TGTGCCAGTAGTTTTGGACAGGGATGGGGCACAGATACGCAGTATTTT. Its protein is CASSFGQGWGTDTQYF.

The CDR3 spells CATSGTGTGVEQYF. CDR3 nucleotides: TGTGCCACCAGCGGCACCGGGACAGGGGTCGAGCAGTACTTC. The V gene is TRBV15, the J gene TRBJ2-7, with 10 positions matching TRBD1. Trimming took 5 bases from V and 6 from J; bases not matched to a gene: 7. The length of the CDR3 is 14 residues. Germline CDR1 reads LNHNV; CDR2 reads YYDKDF (reference sequence).

The rearrangement joins TRBV10-1 to TRBJ1-1; no definite D call. The CDR3 sequence is 14 residues long. Deletions cut 4 bases from V and 2 bases from J, with 11 bases between. The germline V gene has CDR1 WNHNN and CDR2 SYGVQD (reference sequence). The DNA of the CDR3 is TGCGCCAGCAGTGCGGAGCTTATCAACACTGAAGCTTTCTTT. As protein: CASSAELINTEAFF.

The V and J genes are TRBV5-1 and TRBJ2-1; D ambiguous. Germline loops: CDR1 SGHRS, CDR2 YFSETQ. V was trimmed by 2 bases and J by 3 bases, leaving 6 bases between them. CDR3 length: 13 amino acids. CDR3 DNA: TGCGCCAGCAGCTTTAACAACTACAATGAGCAGTTCTTC. Protein product: CASSFNNYNEQFF.

The count of this clone is one. The V gene is TRBV28, the J gene TRBJ2-5; 13 bases are a match to TRBD2. The germline CDR1 and CDR2 sequences are MDHEN and SYDVKM. This CDR3 is built from 18 residues. Trimming removed 1 base from V and 5 bases from J; junction bases left unmatched: 10. CDR3 bases: TGTGCCAGCAGTTTATTGGTACTAGCGGGAGGGCCGGGGGAGACCCAGTACTTC. Translation: CASSLLVLAGGPGETQYF.

The chain carries TRBV19 and TRBJ1-2, with D perhaps TRBD1 (6 bases). Trimming removed 4 bases at V and 4 bases at J, with 16 bases between. CDR1 is LNHDA and CDR2 is SQIVND in the germline V gene (reference sequence). This CDR3 region has 15 residues. CDR3 protein: CASSTPRGIGYGYTF. DNA of the CDR3: TGTGCCAGTAGTACCCCCAGGGGCATCGGCTATGGCTACACCTTC. Looking up the rest from reference TRBV19 and TRBJ1-2 gives the full variable domain: DGGITQSPKYLFRKEGQNVTLSCEQNLNHDAMYWYRQDPGQGLRLIYYSQIVNDFQKGDIAEGYSVSREKKESFPLTVTSAQKNPTAFYLCASSTPRGIGYGYTFGSGTRLTVV.

This chain links TRBV19 with TRBJ1-2, with 7 positions matching TRBD1. Germline loops: CDR1 LNHDA, CDR2 SQIVND (reference sequence). The V segment lost 10 bases and the J segment 3 bases; nucleotides outside the gene matches: 8. The CDR3 sequence is 13 residues long. The CDR3 sequence: CATLIDRDYGYTF. The CDR3 nucleotides read TGTGCCACCTTGATAGACAGGGACTATGGCTACACCTTC.

This clone was observed a single time. The chain joins TRBV28 to TRBJ1-1, with D hard to call. Germline V CDR1 and CDR2: MDHEN, SYDVKM. The CDR3 runs 15 residues. Trimming stripped 2 bases from V and 1 base from J, with 11 bases between. CDR3 region: CASSLRVSGNTEAFF. The CDR3, as DNA: TGTGCCAGCAGTTTACGGGTCAGTGGGAACACTGAAGCTTTCTTT.

This sequence joins TRBV7-2 and TRBJ2-1, with 7 bases that match TRBD2. The V gene end was trimmed by 2 bases and the J gene end by 2 bases; junction bases not matched to a gene: 3. The CDR3 is made up of 15 amino acids. Germline lookup yields CDR1 SGHTA and CDR2 FQGNSA. Written as DNA, the CDR3 is TGTGCCAGCAGCTTACGGCGGGGGACCTACAATGAGCAGTTCTTC. It yields the protein CASSLRRGTYNEQFF.

The chain recombines TRBV7-2 with TRBJ2-3, with 7 positions matching TRBD2. Unmatched junction bases numbered 7, after V lost 5 bases and J lost 2 bases. This CDR3 has 15 amino acids. The germline CDR1 and CDR2 sequences are SGHTA and FQGNSA. In DNA, the CDR3 is TGTGCCAGCAGCCGGACTAGGGCCCCCACAGATACGCAGTATTTT. It translates to CASSRTRAPTDTQYF.

The chain joins TRBV4-3 to TRBJ1-2; weak D call: TRBD1 (5 bases). The V end was cut by 0 bases, the J end by 0 bases, with 11 bases between. This CDR3 spans 16 amino acids. Looked up from germline, CDR1 is LGHNA and CDR2 is YSLEER. DNA for the CDR3: TGCGCCAGCAGCCAAGAAGGAGGGGACTCTAACTATGGCTACACCTTC. Translation gives CASSQEGGDSNYGYTF.

The genes are TRBV7-9 and TRBJ2-3; TRBD2 matches at 10 bases. This CDR3 region has 19 residues. The V gene end was trimmed by 0 bases and the J gene end by 4 bases; junction bases not matched to a gene: 13. CDR1 is SEHNR, CDR2 FQNEAQ, per germline (reference sequence). In nucleotides, the CDR3 is TGTGCCAGCAGCTTAGCTCCCAGCGGGAGGGCCAAAGGTGCAGATACGCAGTATTTT. Residues: CASSLAPSGRAKGADTQYF.

By proportion, this clone is medium-sized. The rearrangement links TRBV28 to TRBJ1-5, with TRBD1 identical over 7 bases. This CDR3 contains 14 residues. CDR1 and CDR2 (germline): MDHEN, SYDVKM. The trim removed 5 bases at V and 6 bases at J, leaving 7 bases unmatched. CDR3 nucleotides: TGTGCCAGCAGTCCGACAGGGAAAGTTCAGCCCCAGCATTTT. Protein: CASSPTGKVQPQHF.

V and J are TRBV15 and TRBJ1-1; TRBD1 matches 8 bases. The J segment lost 6 bases and the V segment lost 4 bases, leaving 7 bases of the junction unmatched. Germline CDR1 and CDR2: LNHNV and YYDKDF (reference sequence). CDR3 length: 14 residues. The CDR3 DNA sequence: TGTGCCACCAGCACTGGACAGGGATTCGCTGAAGCTTTCTTT. Its translation is CATSTGQGFAEAFF.

The rearrangement uses TRBV19 and TRBJ2-2, with 12 bases matching TRBD2. Germline V gene sequence: CDR1 LNHDA, CDR2 SQIVND (reference sequence). CDR3 length equals 17 residues. V lost 1 base to trimming and J lost 3 bases; unmatched junction nucleotides: 3. The CDR3 DNA reads TGTGCCAGTAGTATAGGACTAGCGGGAGCCCACACCGGGGAGCTGTTTTTT. Translation: CASSIGLAGAHTGELFF.

This chain joins TRBV27 and TRBJ1-1, with 9 nucleotides matching TRBD1. The CDR3 is 16 residues long. V shed 3 bases, J shed 2 bases, and the junction held 7 bases outside the gene matches. Germline CDR1 and CDR2: MNHEY and SMNVEV (reference sequence). The CDR3 reads CASSFSLTGGNTEAFF. Written as DNA, the CDR3 is TGTGCCAGCAGTTTCTCGCTGACAGGGGGAAACACTGAAGCTTTCTTT.

The chain joins TRBV19 to TRBJ2-5; 9 bases match TRBD1. The CDR3 runs to 19 residues. Germline V CDR1 and CDR2: LNHDA, SQIVND (reference sequence). The V segment lost 0 bases and the J segment 3 bases; nucleotides outside the gene matches: 14. The CDR3 loop reads CASSIEHGTGILDEETQYF. The CDR3 nucleotides are TGTGCCAGTAGTATAGAACACGGGACAGGGATACTTGACGAAGAGACCCAGTACTTC.

The genes are TRBV28 and TRBJ2-7; tentative D call: TRBD2 (5 bases). There are 13 residues in the CDR3. The germline V and J ends were trimmed by 5 bases and 6 bases, with 14 bases remaining between them. Germline V CDR1 and CDR2: MDHEN, SYDVKM. In DNA form, the CDR3 reads TGTGCCAGCAGTCCACGGCCTACTAGCGAGCAGTACTTC. It encodes CASSPRPTSEQYF.

V gene TRBV6-5 combines with J gene TRBJ2-7; TRBD1 might be the D (6 bases). V lost 7 bases, J lost 5 bases, and 18 bases lay in between. Per the germline V gene, CDR1 is MNHEY and CDR2 is SVGAGI. The CDR3 runs 14 residues. The CDR3 is CASNQQGPIHEQYF. The CDR3 DNA follows: TGTGCCAGCAACCAACAGGGCCCTATCCACGAGCAGTACTTC.

The chain has TRBV7-9 and TRBJ2-7; D perhaps matches TRBD1 (5 bases). V was pared by 2 bases and J by 1 base, with 18 bases between. CDR3 length: 17 amino acids. The germline gives CDR1 SEHNR, CDR2 FQNEAQ (reference sequence). CDR3 residues: CASSLFQGRVRSYEQYF. The CDR3 nucleotides read TGTGCCAGCAGCTTATTTCAGGGAAGGGTCAGGTCCTACGAGCAGTACTTC. Complete variable domain (other parts from reference TRBV7-9 and TRBJ2-7): DTGVSQNPRHKITKRGQNVTFRCDPISEHNRLYWYRQTLGQGPEFLTYFQNEAQLEKSRLLSDRFSAERPKGSFSTLEIQRTEQGDSAMYLCASSLFQGRVRSYEQYFGPGTRLTVT.